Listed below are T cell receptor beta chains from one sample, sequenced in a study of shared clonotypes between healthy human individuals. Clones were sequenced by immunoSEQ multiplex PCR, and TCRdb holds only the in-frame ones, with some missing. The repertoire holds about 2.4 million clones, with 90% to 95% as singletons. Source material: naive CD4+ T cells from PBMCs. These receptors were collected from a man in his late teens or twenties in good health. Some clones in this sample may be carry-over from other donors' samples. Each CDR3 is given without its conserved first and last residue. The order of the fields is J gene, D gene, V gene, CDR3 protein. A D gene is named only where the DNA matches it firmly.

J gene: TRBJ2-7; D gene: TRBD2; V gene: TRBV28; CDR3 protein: ASSPGTSGRFYEQY
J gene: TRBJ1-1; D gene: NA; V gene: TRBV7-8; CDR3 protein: ASSLYEATEAF
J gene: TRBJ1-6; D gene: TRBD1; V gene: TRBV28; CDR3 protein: ASSLVDRMNSPLH
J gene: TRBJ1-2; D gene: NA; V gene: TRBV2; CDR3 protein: ASRTVSNYGYT
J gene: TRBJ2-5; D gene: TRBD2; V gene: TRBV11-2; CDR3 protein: ASSLDRGLASETQY
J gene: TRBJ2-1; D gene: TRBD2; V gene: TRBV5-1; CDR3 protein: ASSPGLADNEQF
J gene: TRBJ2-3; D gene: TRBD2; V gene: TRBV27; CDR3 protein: ASFSGRASTDTQY
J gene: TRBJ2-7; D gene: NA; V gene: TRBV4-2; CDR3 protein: ASSQRDRNYEQY
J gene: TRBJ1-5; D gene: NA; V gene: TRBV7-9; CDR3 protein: ASSLGSSQGNQPQH
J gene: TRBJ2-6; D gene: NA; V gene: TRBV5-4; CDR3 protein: ASSLVVPFSGANVLT
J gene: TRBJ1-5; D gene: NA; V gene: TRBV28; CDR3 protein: ASSASRGQPQH
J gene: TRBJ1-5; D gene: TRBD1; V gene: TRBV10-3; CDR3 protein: AISDPDRGLQPQH
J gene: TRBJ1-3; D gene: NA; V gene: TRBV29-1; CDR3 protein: STGSGNTIY
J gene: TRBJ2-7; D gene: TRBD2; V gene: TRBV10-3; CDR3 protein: ATAAVAGSYEQY
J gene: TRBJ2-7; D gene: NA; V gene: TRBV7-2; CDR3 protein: ASSLEAGQYYEQY
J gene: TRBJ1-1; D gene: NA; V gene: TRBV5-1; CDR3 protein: ASSPRGRENTEAF
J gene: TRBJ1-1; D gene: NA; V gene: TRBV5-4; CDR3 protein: ASSSGRVWMDGAF
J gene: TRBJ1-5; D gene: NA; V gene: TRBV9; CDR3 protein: ASSVDLPSPTGPQRVYSNQPQH
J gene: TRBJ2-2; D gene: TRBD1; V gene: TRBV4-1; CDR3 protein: ASSQGGTVSTGELF
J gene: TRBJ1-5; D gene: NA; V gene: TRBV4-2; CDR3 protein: ASSQDPNQPQH
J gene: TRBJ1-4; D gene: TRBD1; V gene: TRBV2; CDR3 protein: ASSGGQGVVEKLF
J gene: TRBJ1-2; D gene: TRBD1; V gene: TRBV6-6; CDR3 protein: ASRTTGLVYGYT
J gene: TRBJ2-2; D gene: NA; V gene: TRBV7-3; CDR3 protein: ASSSQGSGELF
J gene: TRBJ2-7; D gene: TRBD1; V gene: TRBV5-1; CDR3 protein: ASSSTGSTYEQY
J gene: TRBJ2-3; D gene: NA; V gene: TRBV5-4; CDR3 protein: ASSLAKGTDTQY
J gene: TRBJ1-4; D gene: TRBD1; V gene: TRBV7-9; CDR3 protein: ASSPDRGNEKLF
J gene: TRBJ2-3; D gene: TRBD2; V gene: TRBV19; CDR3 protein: ASSMEGASGRNTQY
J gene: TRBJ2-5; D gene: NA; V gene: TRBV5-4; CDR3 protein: ASRADPGLETQY
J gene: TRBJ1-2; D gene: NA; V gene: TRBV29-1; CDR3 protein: SVVDGNYGYT
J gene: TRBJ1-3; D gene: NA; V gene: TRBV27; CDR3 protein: ASGGFLSGNTIY
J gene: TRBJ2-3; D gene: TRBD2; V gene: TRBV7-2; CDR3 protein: ASSWRLAGGRDTQY
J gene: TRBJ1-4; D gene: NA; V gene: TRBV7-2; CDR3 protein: ASSPVQRSEKLF
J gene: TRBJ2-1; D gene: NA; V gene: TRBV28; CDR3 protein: ASSPPHGGFGF
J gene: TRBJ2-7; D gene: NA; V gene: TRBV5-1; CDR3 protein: ASSRPGQDSEQY
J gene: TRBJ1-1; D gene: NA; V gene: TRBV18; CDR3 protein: ASSYGNPRNTEAF
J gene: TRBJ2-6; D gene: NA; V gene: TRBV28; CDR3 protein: ASSRRRSGANVLT
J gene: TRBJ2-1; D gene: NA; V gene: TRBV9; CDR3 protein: ASSDPSEHNEQF
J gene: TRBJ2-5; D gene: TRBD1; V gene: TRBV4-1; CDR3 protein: ASSPLTGAGEQY
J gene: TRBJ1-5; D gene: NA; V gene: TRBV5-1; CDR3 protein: ASSLFGTRDQPQH
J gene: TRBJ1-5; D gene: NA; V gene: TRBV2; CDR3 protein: ASLRGSGNQPQH
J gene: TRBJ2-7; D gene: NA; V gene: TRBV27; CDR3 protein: ASSSMGAGAYEQY
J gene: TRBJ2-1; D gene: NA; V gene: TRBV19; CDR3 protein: ASSPSYNEQF
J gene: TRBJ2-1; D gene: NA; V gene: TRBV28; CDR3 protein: ASNWDRYNEQF
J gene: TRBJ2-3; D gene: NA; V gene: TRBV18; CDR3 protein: ASSRRAVEGETDTQY
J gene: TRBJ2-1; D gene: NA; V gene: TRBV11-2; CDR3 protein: ASSLIRLPNEQF
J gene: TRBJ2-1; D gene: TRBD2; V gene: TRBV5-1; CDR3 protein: ASSWGLAGIYNEQF
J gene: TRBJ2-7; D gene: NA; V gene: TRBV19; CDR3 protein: ASNTGNSYEQY
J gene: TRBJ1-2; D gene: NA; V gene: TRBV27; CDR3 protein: ASSLVPKGISGYT
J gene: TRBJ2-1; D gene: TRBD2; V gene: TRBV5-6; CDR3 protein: AMSLGGNEQF
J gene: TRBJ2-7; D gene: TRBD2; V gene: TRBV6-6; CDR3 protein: ASSWTSIYEQY
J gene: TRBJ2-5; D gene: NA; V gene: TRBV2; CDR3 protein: ASRGRGETQY
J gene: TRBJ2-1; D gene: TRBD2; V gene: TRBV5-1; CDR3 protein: ASSTTSGSYNEQF